This T cell receptor (beta chain) was identified during a study of cytomegalovirus exposure and HLA in healthy donors. Regarding the study as a whole: Most TCRs appeared rarely, but some public TCRs recurred in many donors.

Each donor was healthy, and each was a bone marrow donor. The PCR had 60 Vbeta and 13 Jbeta primers. Method: immunoSEQ multiplex PCR; TCRdb's copy keeps in-frame clones and lacks some. The table includes about 180,000 clones, 70% to 80% detected once. This clone was detected only once. As yet, its antigen is unknown. Germline assignment: CDR1 KGHSH and CDR2 LQKENI. CDR3 length: 15 residues. Trimming pared 2 bases from V and 0 bases from J, leaving 8 bases between. The J gene is TRBJ1-3, the V gene TRBV18, with D unclear. This sequence was found in a woman aged 60 to 75 in good health and CMV-seropositive. Specimen: PBMCs. This CDR3 is CASSPDTNSGNTIYF. The CDR3 DNA follows: TGTGCCAGCTCACCAGACACCAACTCTGGAAACACCATATATTTT.